The entry below describes one T cell receptor (beta chain). As yet, its antigen is unknown. V lost 5 bases, J lost 4 bases, and 10 bases stayed unmatched. Germline loops: CDR1 LNHDA, CDR2 SQIVND (reference sequence). This CDR3 is 15 amino acids long. The data were obtained in a study of shared clonotypes between healthy human individuals. The donor cohort consisted entirely of Caucasian adults residing in Nashville, Tennessee. This table comes from immunoSEQ multiplex PCR, and its TCRdb copy is limited to in-frame clones, with some not included. This table has millions of clones, roughly 92% appearing once. Points from the study as a whole: Sharing of clonotypes among donors was expected to vary with sequencing depth. Blood was the sole source, and tissue repertoires probably differ.

V and J are TRBV19 and TRBJ1-2; 7 bases are a match to TRBD1. This sequence was found in a man between 18 and 35 years old in good health. Sequenced material: naive CD4+ T cells sorted from blood. The subset denotes: CD45RA+ positively selected. In DNA, the CDR3 is TGTGCCAGTAGTCGAGACAGGGTGGAGTTCTATGGCTACACCTTC. This codes for CASSRDRVEFYGYTF.